This entry features one T cell receptor beta chain sequence. These data come from a study of T-cell memory formation after mild COVID-19. TCRdb reprocessed the 5' RACE reads via MiXCR and lists one record per CDR3 protein. The table lists 450,000 or so distinct CDR3 sequences, around 25% of them singletons. This TCR was recovered from an adult woman who had mild COVID-19 (a few samples of this study predate the infection). Cell type and time point are not known. Source material: PBMCs or a T cell subset sorted from them (not recorded which).

The CDR3 loop reads CASSRGLPGELFF. CDR3 nucleotides: TGTGCCAGCAGCCGGGGACTTCCCGGGGAGCTGTTTTTT. This rearrangement joins TRBV12-3 or TRBV12-4 to TRBJ2-2; D possibly corresponds to TRBD2 (6 bases). The CDR3 extends over 13 amino acids. The V end lost 6 bases, the J end lost 6 bases, and 11 bases lay between the germline ends.